This T cell receptor (beta chain) was captured by sequencing in a study of cytotoxic CD8 clonotypes in ibrutinib-treated CLL. As for the study in general: The group held 11 relapsed/refractory and around 14 treatment-naive patients, with roughly 17 IGHV unmutated.

The length of the CDR3 is 15 residues. Germline trimming cut 1 base from V and 9 bases from J; bases unmatched to any gene: 12. Germline assignment: CDR1 GTSNPN and CDR2 SVGIG (reference sequence). Repertoires were generated with immunoSEQ multiplex PCR, while TCRdb's copy carries only in-frame clones and drops some. The sample includes roughly 30,000 clones, 76% of them seen just once. With respect to this clone: Its antigen is not identified.

The study's findings and limits: For progressing versus sustained-remission patients, sampling times were not the same. Once treatment began, public clonotypes, which were uncommon, contracted or stayed stable.

This TCR was recovered from a human donor with chronic lymphocytic leukemia. This chain joins TRBV30 and TRBJ2-1; 7 bases map to TRBD2. Sequenced here: PBMCs, sampled after 36 months of ibrutinib treatment. The CDR3: CAWSALGRGRGEQFF. The CDR3 DNA reads as TGTGCCTGGAGTGCCCTGGGGAGGGGTAGGGGTGAGCAGTTCTTC.